The present entry profiles one T cell receptor (beta chain) with its context. Its antigen remains unknown. The data originate from a study of shared clonotypes between healthy human individuals. Turning to the study itself: The composition of the donors was a couple of women and three men aged 18 to 49.

Whole-study findings and limits: Generally, naive subsets (rather than memory subsets) showed larger estimated richness. In contrast to clonotypes shared by all four donors, non-shared clonotypes had lower generation probabilities.

The CDR3 is made up of 17 amino acids. Germline trimming cut 3 bases from V and 4 bases from J; bases unmatched to any gene: 13. Germline V lookup: CDR1 LGHNT, CDR2 FRNRAP. Assay: immunoSEQ multiplex PCR; the TCRdb copy retains only in-frame clones and omits some. The profile covers millions of clones, with more than 85% appearing a single time and about 0.41% taken by the ten largest. The receptor comes from a man between 18 and 35 years old in good health. Some clones in this sample may be carry-over from other donors' samples. This chain links TRBV12-5 with TRBJ2-5, with 8 bases lining up with TRBD2. Sequenced sample: naive CD4+ T cells from PBMCs. Indicated subset: CD45RA+ positively selected. Here the CDR3 DNA reads TGTGCTAGTGGTTTATCAGCCGGGAGGGCCCTGGGAGAGACCCAGTACTTC. Translating it yields CASGLSAGRALGETQYF.